One sample yielded the 23 T cell receptor beta chains listed below, sequenced in a study of cytomegalovirus exposure and HLA in healthy donors. Profiling relied on immunoSEQ multiplex PCR, and the TCRdb table lists in-frame clones only, not all of them. The sample shows roughly 150,000 clones, roughly nine tenths of them seen only once. Sequencing was carried out using PBMCs. These receptors all come from a young woman in good health and CMV-seropositive.

The V gene is TRBV9, the J gene TRBJ2-5, with 10 bases lining up with TRBD2. The CDR3 runs 16 residues. V lost 0 bases, J lost 4 bases, and 6 bases stayed unmatched. Germline CDR1 is SGDLS and CDR2 is YYNGEE. Here the CDR3 DNA reads TGTGCCAGCAGCGTAGGGAGCGGGAGGGCCGCAGAGACCCAGTACTTC. Amino acid sequence: CASSVGSGRAAETQYF.

The chain combines TRBV6-1 with TRBJ2-7; the D is unclear. The CDR3 runs 13 residues. V was clipped by 5 bases and J by 1 base, with 9 bases between them. Germline CDR1 reads MNHNS; CDR2 reads SASEGT. Here the CDR3 DNA reads TGTGCCAGCAGTTATGCAGAATCCTACGAGCAGTACTTC. As protein: CASSYAESYEQYF.

This sequence joins TRBV6-5 and TRBJ2-7; 9 bases line up with TRBD2. With 5 bases clipped from V and 3 bases from J, the junction kept 2 bases outside the gene matches. The CDR3 contains 13 residues. From germline, CDR1 is MNHEY and CDR2 SVGAGI. CDR3 in amino acids: CASSPSGNYEQYF. In nucleotides, the CDR3 is TGTGCCAGCAGTCCTAGCGGGAACTACGAGCAGTACTTC.

The J gene is TRBJ2-3, the V gene TRBV7-2; D not resolved. The CDR3 consists of 13 residues. CDR1 SGHTA and CDR2 FQGNSA come from the germline V gene. The V end lost 0 bases, the J end lost 5 bases, and 6 bases lay between the germline ends. CDR3 nucleotides: TGTGCCAGCAGCTTAGCATGGAGAGATACGCAGTATTTT. This translates into CASSLAWRDTQYF. Full variable domain (missing parts from reference TRBV7-2 and TRBJ2-3): GAGVSQSPSNKVTEKGKDVELRCDPISGHTALYWYRQSLGQGLEFLIYFQGNSAPDKSGLPSDRFSAERTGGSVSTLTIQRTQQEDSAVYLCASSLAWRDTQYFGPGTRLTVL.

The genes are TRBV25-1 and TRBJ2-7; 8 nucleotides align to TRBD1. This CDR3 is 15 amino acids long. Germline V lookup: CDR1 MGHDK, CDR2 SYGVNS. J lost 6 bases, V lost 5 bases, and 12 bases had no gene match. The CDR3 region is CASSKTDRAGGEQYF. The CDR3 nucleotides read TGTGCCAGCAGTAAGACGGACAGGGCCGGTGGCGAGCAGTACTTC.

The CDR3 DNA follows: TGTGCCAGCAGCCGCCAAGCGGGCAGATATGGCTACACCTTC. This codes for CASSRQAGRYGYTF. The chain recombines TRBV28 with TRBJ1-2; D remains ambiguous. CDR3 size: 14 residues. The V and J ends lost 6 bases and 5 bases respectively, with 16 bases between them. Per the germline V gene, CDR1 is MDHEN and CDR2 is SYDVKM.

The chain recombines TRBV6-4 with TRBJ1-5; no definite D call. The CDR3 spans 15 residues. Germline V lookup: CDR1 MRHNA, CDR2 SNTAGT. The V end was cut by 0 bases, the J end by 7 bases, with 13 bases between. CDR3 residues: CASSDSRAGRQPQHF. CDR3 bases: TGTGCCAGCAGTGACTCGAGGGCTGGGCGGCAGCCCCAGCATTTT.

The chain combines TRBV7-2 with TRBJ2-7; 13 positions match TRBD2. CDR1 is SGHTA, CDR2 FQGNSA, per germline. This CDR3 has 17 amino acids. Trimming removed 2 bases from V and 5 bases from J; junction bases left unmatched: 9. CDR3 coding DNA: TGTGCCAGCAGCTTAAGTACTAGCGGGAGGGCGTGGCACGAGCAGTACTTC. This translates into CASSLSTSGRAWHEQYF.

This chain links TRBV25-1 with TRBJ2-7; TRBD2 is a possible D gene (5 bases). Trimming shortened V by 9 bases and J by 1 base, and 19 bases separated the two germline ends. Germline CDR1 is MGHDK and CDR2 is SYGVNS. The CDR3 sequence is 15 residues long. The CDR3 region has the DNA TGTGCCAGTAGCCCCGGACTGCGGCCATCCTACGAGCAGTACTTC. Protein product: CASSPGLRPSYEQYF.

The chain has TRBV13 and TRBJ2-7; 11 nucleotides align to TRBD2. Trimming cost V 1 base and J 9 bases; bases outside gene matches: 8. Germline values: CDR1 PRHDT, CDR2 FYEKMQ (reference sequence). This CDR3 is 15 amino acids long. CDR3 loop: CASSLESGLAAPQYF. The CDR3 bases are TGTGCCAGCAGCTTAGAATCGGGACTAGCGGCCCCGCAGTACTTC.

This clone was seen only once. The rearrangement joins TRBV7-9 to TRBJ2-1; 9 bases are shared with TRBD1. V was pared by 4 bases and J by 6 bases, with 7 bases of the junction left unmatched. From germline, CDR1 is SEHNR and CDR2 FQNEAQ (reference sequence). This CDR3 has 15 amino acids. The CDR3 sequence is CASSSMGQGGNEQFF. The CDR3 DNA is TGTGCCAGCAGCTCGATGGGACAGGGTGGCAATGAGCAGTTCTTC.

The rearrangement uses TRBV28 and TRBJ1-2; 7 positions agree with TRBD1. Germline CDR1 and CDR2: MDHEN and SYDVKM. CDR3 length equals 16 residues. V lost 1 base and J lost 1; bases outside the gene matches: 6. The CDR3 nucleotides read TGTGCCAGCAGTTTATCGCCGGGACAGAGTAACTATGGCTACACCTTC. The encoded protein is CASSLSPGQSNYGYTF.

This chain links TRBV27 with TRBJ2-1, with D possibly TRBD1 on 5 matching bases. CDR1 MNHEY and CDR2 SMNVEV come from the germline V gene (reference sequence). CDR3 length: 15 amino acids. Trimming left V 2 bases short and J 0 bases short, with 8 bases between. CDR3 nucleotides: TGTGCCAGCAGTTTACGACAGAGCTCCTACAATGAGCAGTTCTTC. This gives the protein CASSLRQSSYNEQFF.

The chain recombines TRBV19 with TRBJ2-3; 9 bases align to TRBD2. Germline CDR1 reads LNHDA; CDR2 reads SQIVND (reference sequence). V lost 4 bases and J lost 0; bases outside the gene matches: 8. This CDR3 has 17 amino acids. The CDR3 sequence: CASSKIRTSESTDTQYF. The DNA for the CDR3 is TGTGCCAGTAGTAAAATACGGACTAGCGAAAGCACAGATACGCAGTATTTT.

This rearrangement joins TRBV19 to TRBJ1-2; TRBD1 matches at 7 bases. Germline CDR1 is LNHDA and CDR2 is SQIVND (reference sequence). This CDR3 contains 14 residues. The ends lost 5 bases at V and 3 bases at J; junction bases unmatched: 6. The CDR3 DNA sequence: TGTGCCAGTAGTGCCCGGGACAGCTACTATGGCTACACCTTC. Amino acid sequence: CASSARDSYYGYTF.

The rearrangement joins TRBV7-2 to TRBJ1-2; weak D call: TRBD1 (6 bases). CDR1 and CDR2 from the germline V gene are SGHTA and FQGNSA. V lost 5 bases and J lost 5, with 21 bases in between. The CDR3 is made up of 16 amino acids. The CDR3 region is CASSPWPKDSPYGYTF. The CDR3 bases are TGTGCCAGCAGCCCATGGCCAAAGGACAGTCCGTATGGCTACACCTTC.

The chain couples TRBV5-4 to TRBJ2-1; TRBD2 matches 8 bases. This CDR3 contains 16 residues. Losses at the gene ends were 3 bases for V and 2 bases for J; bases not matched to a gene: 7. Germline assignment: CDR1 SGHNT and CDR2 YYREEE (reference sequence). The CDR3 DNA follows: TGTGCCAGCAGCTGGGGGGGCGGGAGGACCTACAATGAGCAGTTCTTC. It codes for CASSWGGGRTYNEQFF.

This chain joins TRBV7-6 and TRBJ2-1; 14 bases map to TRBD2. This CDR3 spans 17 amino acids. V lost 5 bases and J lost 7; bases outside the gene matches: 10. Germline V gives CDR1 SGHVS, CDR2 FNYEAQ. The DNA for the CDR3 is TGTGCCAGCAGCGACTCCGGGACTAGCGGGAGTTGGAATGAGCAGTTCTTC. Encoded protein: CASSDSGTSGSWNEQFF.

The chain couples TRBV7-2 to TRBJ2-3, with a possible D match to TRBD2 (5 bases). From germline, CDR1 is SGHTA and CDR2 FQGNSA. Trimming stripped 5 bases from V and 3 bases from J, with 15 bases between. There are 15 residues in the CDR3. The CDR3 DNA is TGTGCCAGCAGCCTATACGGGGAGAGGACAGATACGCAGTATTTT. It is translated as CASSLYGERTDTQYF.

V and J are TRBV4-1 and TRBJ2-7; the D gene is possibly TRBD2 (6 bases). CDR3 length equals 16 residues. CDR1 and CDR2 from the germline V gene are MGHRA and YSYEKL. V was clipped by 0 bases and J by 2 bases, with 14 bases between them. This CDR3 reads CASSQDRRAQTYEQYF. The DNA for the CDR3 is TGCGCCAGCAGCCAAGATAGGAGGGCTCAAACCTACGAGCAGTACTTC.

This clone was observed a few times. CDR3 nucleotides: TGTGCCAGCAGTGAATCCGAACAGGGGGGCTACGCTGAAGCTTTCTTT. Protein product: CASSESEQGGYAEAFF. The chain combines TRBV2 with TRBJ1-1, with 8 bases matching TRBD1. V shed 2 bases and J 6 bases; nucleotides not matched to a gene: 11. The CDR3 consists of 16 residues. Germline lookup yields CDR1 SNHLY and CDR2 FYNNEI. The full variable domain, with the rest looked up from reference TRBV2 and TRBJ1-1, is EPEVTQTPSHQVTQMGQEVILRCVPISNHLYFYWYRQILGQKVEFLVSFYNNEISEKSEIFDDQFSVERPDGSNFTLKIRSTKLEDSAMYFCASSESEQGGYAEAFFGQGTRLTVV.

The V call is TRBV11-2, the J call TRBJ2-7; no firm D call. This CDR3 contains 11 residues. Trimming took 8 bases from V and 4 from J, leaving 9 bases between them. Germline V lookup: CDR1 SGHAT, CDR2 FQNNGV. The CDR3 region is CASRYTYEQYF. CDR3 sequence (DNA): TGTGCCAGCCGCTACACATACGAGCAGTACTTC. Full variable domain (outside the CDR3, taken from reference TRBV11-2 and TRBJ2-7): EAGVAQSPRYKIIEKRQSVAFWCNPISGHATLYWYQQILGQGPKLLIQFQNNGVVDDSQLPKDRFSAERLKGVDSTLKIQPAKLEDSAVYLCASRYTYEQYFGPGTRLTVT.

The sample holds one count of this clone. This chain joins TRBV30 and TRBJ2-1, with TRBD2 identical over 11 bases. Germline trimming cut 0 bases from V and 3 bases from J; bases unmatched to any gene: 1. Germline CDR1 reads GTSNPN; CDR2 reads SVGIG (reference sequence). The CDR3 is 15 residues long. Written as DNA, the CDR3 is TGTGCCTGGAGTGTTGGGACTAGCGGCTACAATGAGCAGTTCTTC. It yields the protein CAWSVGTSGYNEQFF.